This TCR beta chain was observed in a study of breast tumors, draining lymph nodes, adjacent tissues. General study points: Tumor repertoires ranked between lymph nodes and nontumor tissue in diversity, with V and J gene preferences.

TCRdb re-analysed the multiplex PCR reads in MiXCR, keeping a single row per CDR3 protein. The table lists about 12,000 distinct CDR3 sequences, about 50% of them singletons. Germline V CDR1 and CDR2: ENHRY, SYGVKD. This CDR3 comprises 17 residues. Trimming cost V 8 bases and J 8 bases, with 28 bases left between them. This clonotype was recorded at least ten times. What it binds is unknown. This may arise from a read error, as a much more abundant clone is one base away. The specimen sequenced was breast tumor tissue. This chain connects TRBV10-3 to TRBJ1-3; no definite D call. The TCR originated in a female donor with breast cancer. Some clones in this sample may be carry-over from other donors' samples. CDR3 sequence reads: CAIGEANMFSWGDTIYF. DNA for the CDR3: TGTGCCATCGGGGAGGCCAACATGTTTTCGTGGGGAGACACCATATATTTT.